A selection of T cell receptor beta chains follows, all from one sample in a study of PD-1 blockade in mismatch repair-deficient tumors. Measured with immunoSEQ multiplex PCR; TCRdb has only the in-frame clones, and not every one. The sample holds some 120,000 clones, approximately 91% seen once. The material was peripheral blood, obtained about 17 months after starting pembrolizumab. These receptors originate from an adult with mismatch repair-deficient cancer. Each CDR3 is given with its conserved first and last residue. D genes are given only for firm matches. Some rows mark clone size as missing; the rest say once, few, many or name a class of expanded clone.

TGCGCCAGCAGTCGAGGCCAGGGTGAGACCCAGTACTTC | CASSRGQGETQYF | TRBV5-1 | . | TRBJ2-5 | .
TGCGCCAGCAGCATCGCCCGGGACAATCCATACAATGAGCAGTTCTTC | CASSIARDNPYNEQFF | TRBV4-3 | . | TRBJ2-1 | .
TGTGCCAGCAGCGTCTCCCGGGACTACCAGAGCGATAGCACAGATACGCAGTATTTT | CASSVSRDYQSDSTDTQYF | TRBV9 | TRBD2 | TRBJ2-3 | once
TGTGCCAGCAGCTTAGTGGTAGATACGCAGTATTTT | CASSLVVDTQYF | TRBV7-9 | . | TRBJ2-3 | .
TGTGCCAGCAGCTCCGGACTAGCGGGGGACTCTGGGGCCAACGTCCTGACTTTC | CASSSGLAGDSGANVLTF | TRBV5-4 | TRBD2 | TRBJ2-6 | .
TGTGCCAGCAGTTTTGACAGGGCTAATGAAAAACTGTTTTTT | CASSFDRANEKLFF | TRBV27 | TRBD1 | TRBJ1-4 | .
TGTGCCAGCAGCGTAGCCCAGGGGGCGAATGAAAAACTGTTTTTT | CASSVAQGANEKLFF | TRBV9 | TRBD1 | TRBJ1-4 | .
TGTGCCATCAGTGAGGGAGGTGGGGCCAACGTCCTGACTTTC | CAISEGGGANVLTF | TRBV10-3 | . | TRBJ2-6 | .
TGTGCCAGCGGACATGACAGTCCGAACACCGGGGAGCTGTTTTTT | CASGHDSPNTGELFF | TRBV11-3 | . | TRBJ2-2 | .
TGTGCCAGCAGTTACGAGACTAGCGGGAGCCAAGAGACCCAGTACTTC | CASSYETSGSQETQYF | TRBV6-5 | TRBD2 | TRBJ2-5 | .
TGTGCCAGCAGGACTGGAAGCTCCTACAATGAGCAGTTCTTC | CASRTGSSYNEQFF | TRBV27 | . | TRBJ2-1 | .
TGTGCCAGCAGATCTTGGACAGGCAAAGGGGGTAATGAAAAACTGTTTTTT | CASRSWTGKGGNEKLFF | TRBV28 | TRBD1 | TRBJ1-4 | once
TGTGCCAGCAGCCGAGGGACTAGCGGGACTAAGGATACGCAGTATTTT | CASSRGTSGTKDTQYF | TRBV7-6 | TRBD2 | TRBJ2-3 | .
TGTGCCAGTAGTTTATCGGTGAGATCCTACAATGAGCAGTTCTTC | CASSLSVRSYNEQFF | TRBV19 | . | TRBJ2-1 | .
TGTGCCAGCAGCCTGGGCTTCTACGAGCAGTACTTC | CASSLGFYEQYF | TRBV14 | . | TRBJ2-7 | .
TGTGCCAGCAGCAGGCAGGAGTACTCTGGGGCCAACGTCCTGACTTTC | CASSRQEYSGANVLTF | TRBV4-2 | . | TRBJ2-6 | .
TGCAGCGTCTTCGACAGGGGTCCAGAGACCCAGTACTTC | CSVFDRGPETQYF | TRBV29-1 | TRBD1 | TRBJ2-5 | .
TGTGCCAGCAGGTGGGGGACATCGAACACTGAAGCTTTCTTT | CASRWGTSNTEAFF | TRBV9 | . | TRBJ1-1 | .
TGTGCCAGCAGGAAGAGGGGGGATATCACTGAAGCTTTCTTT | CASRKRGDITEAFF | TRBV6-4 | . | TRBJ1-1 | .
TGCGCCAGCAGCGGCGACAGTTTCTACGAGCAGTACTTC | CASSGDSFYEQYF | TRBV5-1 | . | TRBJ2-7 | few
TGTGCCAGTAGTATTCCGGGACAGGGTTGGAATGAGCAGTTCTTC | CASSIPGQGWNEQFF | TRBV19 | TRBD1 | TRBJ2-1 | once
TGTGCCAGCAGCAAAACTAGCGGGAGTTCCTACAATGAGCAGTTCTTC | CASSKTSGSSYNEQFF | TRBV7-3 | TRBD2 | TRBJ2-1 | .
TGTGCCAGCAGCTTGGATAGGGGGCCCTACGAGCAGTACTTC | CASSLDRGPYEQYF | TRBV5-5 | TRBD1 | TRBJ2-7 | .
TGTGCTTCCACAGGGTTAAGTTACAATGAGCAGTTCTTC | CASTGLSYNEQFF | TRBV12-5 | . | TRBJ2-1 | .
TGCGCCAGCAGCTTGATTCCAGGGGAAGCGCAGGAGCTGTTTTTT | CASSLIPGEAQELFF | TRBV5-1 | . | TRBJ2-2 | once
TGTGCCTGGACTGACGGGACTAGCAGTTACGAGCAGTACTTC | CAWTDGTSSYEQYF | TRBV30 | TRBD2 | TRBJ2-7 | few
TGTGCCAGCAGTGATCGGGGGGCGGGTAGTGGCTACACCTTC | CASSDRGAGSGYTF | TRBV2 | . | TRBJ1-2 | .
TGTGCCAGCGCTGCGGGAGTTCAGACCGGGGAGCTGTTTTTT | CASAAGVQTGELFF | TRBV9 | TRBD2 | TRBJ2-2 | .
TGTGCCAGTAGTGGTTACCAACAAGAGACCCAGTACTTC | CASSGYQQETQYF | TRBV19 | . | TRBJ2-5 | .
TGTGCCAGTAGCCGGAGGACAGAAGGGTTGTATCAGCCCCAGCATTTT | CASSRRTEGLYQPQHF | TRBV19 | . | TRBJ1-5 | .
TGTGCCTGGGGGAATACGAACACTGAAGCTTTCTTT | CAWGNTNTEAFF | TRBV30 | . | TRBJ1-1 | .
TGTGCCAGTAGTAGGGGGCCGTCCTACGAGCAGTACTTC | CASSRGPSYEQYF | TRBV19 | . | TRBJ2-7 | .
TGTGCCAGCAGTTACCAGCCCAGAGCCTACGAGCAGTACTTC | CASSYQPRAYEQYF | TRBV6-5 | . | TRBJ2-7 | .
TGCGCCAGCAGCCCGGGACTAGCTTACGAGCAGTACTTC | CASSPGLAYEQYF | TRBV4-3 | TRBD2 | TRBJ2-7 | once
TGTGCCAGCAGCGTAGAGGCGCGCCCAGTCGCAGATACGCAGTATTTT | CASSVEARPVADTQYF | TRBV9 | . | TRBJ2-3 | .
TGTGCCAGCAGCCGACAGGACAGGGCGGATGATGAGCAGTTCTTC | CASSRQDRADDEQFF | TRBV14 | TRBD1 | TRBJ2-1 | .
TGCGCCAGCAGCTTGGCCGCAGGGGGCACAGATACGCAGTATTTT | CASSLAAGGTDTQYF | TRBV5-1 | . | TRBJ2-3 | .
TGTGCCAGTAGTGATCCGGGACAGAACTACAATGAGCAGTTCTTC | CASSDPGQNYNEQFF | TRBV19 | TRBD1 | TRBJ2-1 | .
TGTGCCAGCAGCGGACTCGGGACTAGCGCGATCCAAGAGACCCAGTACTTC | CASSGLGTSAIQETQYF | TRBV9 | TRBD2 | TRBJ2-5 | .
TGCGCCAGCAGCCAGAGGACTAGCGGGAGTACACGCAATGAGCAGTTCTTC | CASSQRTSGSTRNEQFF | TRBV4-1 | TRBD2 | TRBJ2-1 | .
TGCGCCAGCAGTGACTCCGGGACAGGGAATGAGCAGTACTTC | CASSDSGTGNEQYF | TRBV10-2 | TRBD1 | TRBJ2-7 | once
TGTGCCAGCCGTCCCCTGGGGAATCAGCCCCAGCATTTT | CASRPLGNQPQHF | TRBV27 | . | TRBJ1-5 | few
TGTGCCAGCAGTTACTCGGAAGAGTCCCAGCATTTT | CASSYSEESQHF | TRBV6-6 | . | TRBJ1-5 | .
TGTGCCAGCAGCTTACGGGGGGGCAGTGGAGGGATGGAGACCCAGTACTTC | CASSLRGGSGGMETQYF | TRBV7-6 | TRBD2 | TRBJ2-5 | .
TGTGCCAGCAATATTGGGGCAGTGTCCTATGGCTACACCTTC | CASNIGAVSYGYTF | TRBV28 | . | TRBJ1-2 | once
TGCGCCAGCAGCCAAGATAGATCGGGGGCCAGGGGGCCTTTCAACGCTGAAGCTTTCTTT | CASSQDRSGARGPFNAEAFF | TRBV4-3 | TRBD1 | TRBJ1-1 | .
TGCGCCAGCAGCTTGGTGGCGGCGGAGCAGTACTTC | CASSLVAAEQYF | TRBV5-1 | . | TRBJ2-5 | .
TGTGCCAGCAGTTTCGGGTATCAGGCGAACACCGGGGAGCTGTTTTTT | CASSFGYQANTGELFF | TRBV28 | . | TRBJ2-2 | .
TGCGCCAGCAGCTTGACCGGGACTAGGTACACAGATACGCAGTATTTT | CASSLTGTRYTDTQYF | TRBV5-1 | TRBD2 | TRBJ2-3 | .
TGTGCCAGCAGTTCCCTACGCCCTACCCACGAGCAGTACTTC | CASSSLRPTHEQYF | TRBV6-6 | . | TRBJ2-7 | .
TGCGCCAGCAGCCACTTAGCGGGAGAGGTCAATGAGCAGTTCTTC | CASSHLAGEVNEQFF | TRBV4-1 | TRBD2 | TRBJ2-1 | .
TGTGCCACCGGCCGCTTGACAGGCTACACAGATACGCAGTATTTT | CATGRLTGYTDTQYF | TRBV6-1 | . | TRBJ2-3 | .
TGTGCCAGCAGTCGTCACAGGGGTTCCTACGAGCAGTACTTC | CASSRHRGSYEQYF | TRBV7-2 | TRBD1 | TRBJ2-7 | .
TGCGCCAGCAGCTTGGTGGGGCCCGCCTCCTACAATGAGCAGTTCTTC | CASSLVGPASYNEQFF | TRBV5-1 | . | TRBJ2-1 | .